The 24 T cell receptor beta chains listed next were all sequenced from one sample in a study of Tregs in tolerant kidney transplant recipients. The protocol was immunoSEQ multiplex PCR, while the TCRdb copy is restricted to in-frame clones and leaves out a portion. The sample shows 25,000 to 35,000 clones, approximately 80% of them seen only once. These receptors' targets are unknown. The sequenced sample was Tregs from blood cultured with allogeneic cells. These TCRs come from a human donor in good health.

CDR3 amino acids: CASSQGLITEAFF. Here the CDR3 DNA reads TGTGCCAGCAGCCAGGGGTTGATCACTGAAGCTTTCTTT. The chain employs TRBV14 and TRBJ1-1, with no clear D. The V gene's germline CDR1 is SGHDN and CDR2 FVKESK. V was shortened by 3 bases and J by 4 bases, with 9 bases between the two germline ends. The CDR3 is 13 amino acids.

The chain couples TRBV19 to TRBJ2-3; a possible D gene is TRBD1 (5 bases). V lost 7 bases and J 4 bases, leaving 12 bases between the germline ends. The CDR3 totals 13 residues. Looked up from germline, CDR1 is LNHDA and CDR2 is SQIVND (reference sequence). Here the CDR3 DNA reads TGTGCCAGTAATTTTGGGGCTGCAGATACGCAGTATTTT. Translating it yields CASNFGAADTQYF.

V is TRBV28 and J is TRBJ1-5; D possibly corresponds to TRBD1 (5 bases). V was clipped by 6 bases and J by 2 bases, with 17 bases between them. Germline CDR1 MDHEN, CDR2 SYDVKM. The CDR3 loop spans 16 amino acids. The CDR3 nucleotides read TGTGCCAGCAGCATTCCTCAGGGCAGGGGCAATCAGCCCCAGCATTTT. It translates to CASSIPQGRGNQPQHF. Complete variable domain (other parts from reference TRBV28 and TRBJ1-5): DVKVTQSSRYLVKRTGEKVFLECVQDMDHENMFWYRQDPGLGLRLIYFSYDVKMKEKGDIPEGYSVSREKKERFSLILESASTNQTSMYLCASSIPQGRGNQPQHFGDGTRLSIL.

The chain combines TRBV4-1 with TRBJ2-5; D remains ambiguous. Trimming shortened V by 0 bases and J by 7 bases, and 12 bases separated the two germline ends. Germline V gene data show CDR1 as MGHRA and CDR2 as YSYEKL. The CDR3 covers 14 residues. This CDR3 is CASSQDRDSGTQYF. In DNA form, the CDR3 reads TGCGCCAGCAGCCAAGATCGAGACTCAGGGACCCAGTACTTC.

CDR3 bases: TGCGCCAGCAGCTTCTCTGCCCCCGTGAACACTGAAGCTTTCTTT. It codes for CASSFSAPVNTEAFF. The chain employs TRBV5-1 and TRBJ1-1, with D hard to call. The CDR3 runs to 15 residues. V was clipped by 2 bases and J by 0 bases, with 11 bases between them. CDR1 SGHRS and CDR2 YFSETQ come from the germline V gene. Using reference TRBV5-1 and TRBJ1-1 for the parts outside the CDR3, the full variable domain is KAGVTQTPRYLIKTRGQQVTLSCSPISGHRSVSWYQQTPGQGLQFLFEYFSETQRNKGNFPGRFSGRQFSNSRSEMNVSTLELGDSALYLCASSFSAPVNTEAFFGQGTRLTVV.

This clone was seen a single time. The chain employs TRBV29-1 and TRBJ2-5; D unresolved. This CDR3 has 12 residues. V shed 6 bases and J shed 2 bases, with 10 bases lying between them. In germline, CDR1 is SQVTM, CDR2 ANQGSEA. The CDR3 protein is CSVKVGQETQYF. The CDR3 DNA sequence: TGCAGCGTCAAGGTTGGGCAAGAGACCCAGTACTTC.

J is TRBJ2-7 and V is TRBV2, with D possibly matching TRBD1 (6 bases). The CDR3 consists of 12 residues. Trimming took off 7 bases at V and 4 bases at J, with 11 bases between the two ends. The germline V gene encodes CDR1 SNHLY and CDR2 FYNNEI. CDR3 loop: CASKGDRYEQYF. The CDR3 DNA sequence: TGTGCCAGCAAGGGGGACCGGTACGAGCAGTACTTC.

This chain connects TRBV11-2 to TRBJ2-2; D is uncertain. With 0 bases removed from V and 6 bases from J, the gap between germline ends came to 11 bases. CDR1 is SGHAT, CDR2 FQNNGV, per germline. The CDR3 length is 15 residues. The CDR3 reads CASSLDPGTPGELFF. CDR3 coding DNA: TGTGCCAGCAGCTTAGATCCGGGCACGCCCGGGGAGCTGTTTTTT.

The rearrangement uses TRBV29-1 and TRBJ2-5; possible D gene TRBD2, 5 bases. Germline-derived CDR1 and CDR2 are SQVTM and ANQGSEA. This CDR3 has 12 residues. Trimming shortened V by 4 bases and J by 1 base, and 7 bases separated the two germline ends. CDR3 nucleotide sequence: TGCAGCGTTGGCGGAGGCCAAGAGACCCAGTACTTC. As protein: CSVGGGQETQYF.

The chain links TRBV18 to TRBJ1-1; D unclear. Germline V CDR1 and CDR2: KGHSH, LQKENI. This CDR3 has 12 residues. V was clipped by 6 bases and J by 9 bases, with 14 bases between them. The CDR3 reads CASSPPLQQAFF. Written as DNA, the CDR3 is TGTGCCAGCTCTCCTCCCCTGCAACAAGCTTTCTTT. Complete variable domain (other parts from reference TRBV18 and TRBJ1-1): NAGVMQNPRHLVRRRGQEARLRCSPMKGHSHVYWYRQLPEEGLKFMVYLQKENIIDESGMPKERFSAEFPKEGPSILRIQQVVRGDSAAYFCASSPPLQQAFFGQGTRLTVV.

In this sample, this clone turned up once. The chain combines TRBV7-2 with TRBJ1-2; D remains unclear. Germline V gene lookup returns CDR1 SGHTA and CDR2 FQGNSA. This CDR3 comprises 14 residues. V gave up 4 bases and J gave up 3 bases, with 12 bases separating them. DNA of the CDR3: TGTGCCAGCAGCTCTTCGGTCCCGGACTATGGCTACACCTTC. It translates to CASSSSVPDYGYTF. The full variable domain, its missing parts supplied by reference TRBV7-2 and TRBJ1-2, is GAGVSQSPSNKVTEKGKDVELRCDPISGHTALYWYRQSLGQGLEFLIYFQGNSAPDKSGLPSDRFSAERTGGSVSTLTIQRTQQEDSAVYLCASSSSVPDYGYTFGSGTRLTVV.

The chain carries TRBV27 and TRBJ2-1; D call uncertain. The CDR3 is made up of 14 amino acids. Germline V CDR1 and CDR2: MNHEY, SMNVEV (reference sequence). V lost 6 bases, J lost 5 bases, and 14 bases lay in between. In nucleotides, the CDR3 is TGTGCCAGCAGAGGTAGGACCTACAACAATGAGCAGTTCTTC. Amino acid sequence: CASRGRTYNNEQFF.

J is TRBJ2-7 and V is TRBV7-8; D gene ambiguous. The germline V and J ends were trimmed by 10 bases and 6 bases, with 16 bases remaining between them. Germline CDR1 is SGHVS and CDR2 is FQNEAQ. The CDR3 runs to 12 residues. CDR3 sequence reads: CATGKGKAEQYF. The CDR3 DNA reads TGTGCCACCGGTAAGGGCAAGGCCGAGCAGTACTTC.

The V call is TRBV19, the J call TRBJ2-7; 9 bases map to TRBD2. After removal of 3 bases from V and 3 bases from J, the junction contained 6 bases not matched to a gene. The CDR3 runs to 15 residues. Germline loops: CDR1 LNHDA, CDR2 SQIVND (reference sequence). The DNA of the CDR3 is TGTGCCAGTAGTATTGGAGCTAGCGGGATCTACGAGCAGTACTTC. Translation gives CASSIGASGIYEQYF.

This rearrangement joins TRBV6-5 to TRBJ1-2; D ambiguous. This CDR3 is built from 13 residues. Trimming stripped 6 bases from V and 6 bases from J, with 14 bases between. Germline V CDR1 and CDR2: MNHEY, SVGAGI. The CDR3 loop is CASRRTLSHGYTF. CDR3 sequence (DNA): TGTGCCAGCAGACGGACCCTATCCCATGGCTACACCTTC.

The chain recombines TRBV10-3 with TRBJ2-3, with 7 bases that match TRBD1. V lost 3 bases and J lost 3; bases outside the gene matches: 0. The V gene's germline CDR1 is ENHRY and CDR2 SYGVKD. This CDR3 comprises 13 residues. CDR3 amino acids: CAISDRGTDTQYF. In DNA, the CDR3 is TGTGCCATCAGTGACAGGGGGACAGATACGCAGTATTTT.

The chain couples TRBV5-4 to TRBJ2-7; D unclear. The V gene's germline CDR1 is SGHNT and CDR2 YYREEE (reference sequence). Trimming cost V 2 bases and J 6 bases, with 12 bases left between them. This CDR3 contains 13 residues. The CDR3, as DNA: TGTGCCAGCAGCTTTAGGTGGCAGACCGAGCAGTACTTC. This translates into CASSFRWQTEQYF.

The V gene is TRBV7-2, the J gene TRBJ1-6; D not resolved. The CDR3 is made up of 16 amino acids. Trimming stripped 3 bases from V and 6 bases from J, with 15 bases between. From germline, CDR1 is SGHTA and CDR2 FQGNSA. CDR3 nucleotides: TGTGCCAGCAGCTTGCACCGGTGGGCAACTAATTCACCCCTCCACTTT. This encodes CASSLHRWATNSPLHF.

In DNA form, the CDR3 reads TGTGCCAGCAGCTTAATGGCTAGCGGGGTGGGCAATGAGCAGTTCTTC. Translating it yields CASSLMASGVGNEQFF. The chain is built from TRBV11-3 and TRBJ2-1; 9 bases map to TRBD2. Germline V lookup: CDR1 SGHNT, CDR2 YENEEA. V dropped 2 bases and J dropped 6; count of bases not matched to a gene: 8. This CDR3 has 16 amino acids.

A single count supports this clone. Distinct nucleotide sequences in the sample also encode this CDR3. The chain couples TRBV6-4 to TRBJ2-2; the match to TRBD1 covers 8 bases. V was clipped by 2 bases and J by 5 bases; unmatched bases: 10. This CDR3 region has 17 residues. The germline V gene encodes CDR1 MRHNA and CDR2 SNTAGT. CDR3 sequence: CASSDANRQGRTGELFF. Written as DNA, the CDR3 is TGTGCCAGCAGTGACGCTAACAGACAGGGGAGGACCGGGGAGCTGTTTTTT.

The chain links TRBV6-1 to TRBJ1-2; D unclear. Looked up from germline, CDR1 is MNHNS and CDR2 is SASEGT. CDR3 size: 11 residues. V lost 7 bases and J lost 4, with 7 bases in between. CDR3 amino acids: CASTQLYGYTF. DNA of the CDR3: TGTGCCAGCACCCAGCTCTATGGCTACACCTTC.

The V call is TRBV7-9, the J call TRBJ1-1; D is possibly TRBD1 (6 bases). The CDR3 consists of 18 residues. CDR1 is SEHNR, CDR2 FQNEAQ, per germline (reference sequence). V lost 5 bases to trimming and J lost 8 bases, with 30 bases between them. As DNA, the CDR3 is TGTGCCAGCAGCCTCGATCTTCACCAAGGGACGCAGGGGCTGGAAGCTTTCTTT. Protein sequence: CASSLDLHQGTQGLEAFF.

This clone turned up a few times. The chain has TRBV11-3 and TRBJ2-1; 10 bases map to TRBD1. The germline CDR1 and CDR2 sequences are SGHNT and YENEEA. The V segment lost 3 bases and the J segment 7 bases; nucleotides outside the gene matches: 6. The CDR3 spans 15 residues. CDR3 in DNA: TGTGCCAGCAGCTTTGCTGACAGGGGGCTGAATGAGCAGTTCTTC. Translating gives CASSFADRGLNEQFF.

V gene TRBV5-6 combines with J gene TRBJ1-3; D unresolved. This CDR3 comprises 18 residues. V was trimmed by 1 base and J by 0 bases, leaving 17 bases between them. Germline CDR1 is SGHDT and CDR2 is YYEEEE. The CDR3 sequence is CASSLLTDLLSSGNTIYF. CDR3 DNA: TGTGCCAGCAGCTTGTTAACTGACCTATTAAGCTCTGGAAACACCATATATTTT.